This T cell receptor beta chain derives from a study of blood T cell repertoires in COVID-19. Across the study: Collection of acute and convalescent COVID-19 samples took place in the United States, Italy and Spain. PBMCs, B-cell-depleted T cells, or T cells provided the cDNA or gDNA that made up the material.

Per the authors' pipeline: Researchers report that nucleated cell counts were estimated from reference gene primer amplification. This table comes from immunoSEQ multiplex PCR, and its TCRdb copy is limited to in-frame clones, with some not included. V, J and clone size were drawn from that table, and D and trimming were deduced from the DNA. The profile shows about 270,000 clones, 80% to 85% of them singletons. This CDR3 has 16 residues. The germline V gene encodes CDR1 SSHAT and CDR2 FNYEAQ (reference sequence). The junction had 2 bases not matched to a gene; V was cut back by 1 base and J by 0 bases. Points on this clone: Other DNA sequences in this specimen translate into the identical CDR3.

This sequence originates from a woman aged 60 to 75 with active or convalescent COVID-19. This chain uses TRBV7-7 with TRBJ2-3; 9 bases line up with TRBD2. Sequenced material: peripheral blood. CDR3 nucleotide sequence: TGTGCCAGCAGCTTAGGGCTAGCGGGAAGCACAGATACGCAGTATTTT. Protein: CASSLGLAGSTDTQYF. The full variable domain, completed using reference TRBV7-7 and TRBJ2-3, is GAGVSQSPRYKVTKRGQDVTLRCDPISSHATLYWYQQALGQGPEFLTYFNYEAQPDKSGLPSDRFSAERPEGSISTLTIQRTEQRDSAMYRCASSLGLAGSTDTQYFGPGTRLTVL.